Listed here are 27 T cell receptor beta chains from one sample, sequenced in a study of blood T cell repertoires in COVID-19. Assay: immunoSEQ multiplex PCR; the TCRdb copy retains only in-frame clones and omits some. Counted here are over 85,000 clones, 70% to 90% occurring once; the ten biggest clones make up 2% to 2.5%. Material: peripheral blood. These receptors all come from a man aged 50 or older with active COVID-19.

The rearrangement uses TRBV11-2 and TRBJ1-3; TRBD1 might be the D (6 bases). The CDR3 covers 19 residues. Germline V gene data show CDR1 as SGHAT and CDR2 as FQNNGV. The V end lost 1 base, the J end lost 0 bases, and 19 bases lay between the germline ends. This CDR3 reads CASSLGIGTLTNSGNTIYF. The DNA of the CDR3 is TGTGCCAGCAGCTTAGGTATCGGGACACTAACCAACTCTGGAAACACCATATATTTT.

V gene TRBV9 combines with J gene TRBJ2-1; D is unresolved. Looked up from germline, CDR1 is SGDLS and CDR2 is YYNGEE. V was shortened by 0 bases and J by 6 bases, with 10 bases between the two germline ends. This CDR3 has 14 amino acids. The CDR3 coding sequence is TGTGCCAGCAGCGTAGAACCCCAGTCCAATGAGCAGTTCTTC. This translates into CASSVEPQSNEQFF.

The J gene is TRBJ2-7, the V gene TRBV5-6; D remains unclear. Trimming took 4 bases from V and 4 from J, leaving 6 bases between them. Germline CDR1 SGHDT, CDR2 YYEEEE. The CDR3 runs to 11 residues. The CDR3 DNA reads as TGTGCCAGCAGCCAGAGGTACGAGCAGTACTTC. It encodes CASSQRYEQYF. The full variable domain, rest sourced from reference TRBV5-6 and TRBJ2-7, is DAGVTQSPTHLIKTRGQQVTLRCSPKSGHDTVSWYQQALGQGPQFIFQYYEEEERQRGNFPDRFSGHQFPNYSSELNVNALLLGDSALYLCASSQRYEQYFGPGTRLTVT.

The V call is TRBV6-5, the J call TRBJ1-5; TRBD1 aligns across 10 bases. Trimming at V came to 8 bases and at J to 5 bases, leaving 9 bases not matched to a gene. Germline V CDR1 and CDR2: MNHEY, SVGAGI. This CDR3 has 15 residues. The CDR3 protein is CASREGTGVYQPQHF. CDR3 bases: TGTGCCAGCCGAGAGGGGACAGGGGTTTATCAGCCCCAGCATTTT.

This clone was observed a single time. V is TRBV7-9 and J is TRBJ2-3; 14 nucleotides agree with TRBD2. Losses at the gene ends were 5 bases for V and 8 bases for J; bases not matched to a gene: 15. Germline CDR1 and CDR2: SEHNR and FQNEAQ (reference sequence). The CDR3 consists of 18 residues. CDR3 bases: TGTGCCAGCAGCGGATTGGGCAGACTAGCGGGGGGGCGTGTTACGCAGTATTTT. It encodes CASSGLGRLAGGRVTQYF.

V usage is TRBV5-1 and J usage is TRBJ2-5; TRBD2 might be the D (6 bases). Germline lookup yields CDR1 SGHRS and CDR2 YFSETQ. The V and J ends lost 8 bases and 7 bases respectively, with 18 bases between them. CDR3 length: 13 amino acids. The CDR3 DNA reads as TGCGCCAGTCTAGCAGGTAGCGGCGGGACCCAGTACTTC. Encoded protein: CASLAGSGGTQYF.

The rearrangement uses TRBV5-1 and TRBJ2-2; a possible D gene is TRBD1 (5 bases). V gave up 2 bases and J gave up 5 bases, with 10 bases separating them. This CDR3 is 14 amino acids long. Per the germline V gene, CDR1 is SGHRS and CDR2 is YFSETQ. The DNA of the CDR3 is TGCGCCAGCAGCTTCGATCAGGGAACCGGGGAGCTGTTTTTT. This gives the protein CASSFDQGTGELFF.

The chain recombines TRBV6-6 with TRBJ2-1; 7 bases match TRBD2. The CDR3 is 12 amino acids. CDR1 and CDR2 (germline): MNHNY, SVGAGI (reference sequence). V lost 5 bases to trimming and J lost 10 bases; unmatched junction nucleotides: 5. The DNA of the CDR3 is TGTGCCAGCAGTCTACCCGGGGGGGAGCAGTTCTTC. This codes for CASSLPGGEQFF.

The V and J genes are TRBV5-1 and TRBJ2-7; possibly TRBD1 for D (6 bases). CDR1 is SGHRS, CDR2 YFSETQ, per germline. The CDR3 has 13 residues. V lost 4 bases to trimming and J lost 4 bases, with 12 bases between them. The DNA of the CDR3 is TGCGCCAGCAGCCCTCGGACAGATTACGAGCAGTACTTC. Translating it yields CASSPRTDYEQYF.

This clone was recorded only once. The rearrangement joins TRBV6-5 to TRBJ2-1; tentative D call: TRBD2 (5 bases). The germline V gene encodes CDR1 MNHEY and CDR2 SVGAGI. V was cut by 6 bases and J by 0 bases, with 9 bases left in between. The CDR3 is 14 amino acids. The CDR3 DNA is TGTGCCAGCAGGGATCGGGGCTCCTACAATGAGCAGTTCTTC. Translating gives CASRDRGSYNEQFF.

In this sample, this clone turned up once. V is TRBV6-5 and J is TRBJ2-2; the match to TRBD2 covers 9 bases. Looked up from germline, CDR1 is MNHEY and CDR2 is SVGAGI. Trimming cost V 8 bases and J 5 bases; bases outside gene matches: 9. The CDR3 covers 15 residues. Here the CDR3 DNA reads TGTGCCAGCGGAGTTCAACTAGCGGGTACCGGGGAGCTGTTTTTT. Translation gives CASGVQLAGTGELFF.

This chain joins TRBV27 and TRBJ2-3, with D hard to call. The CDR3 has 16 amino acids. V lost 8 bases and J lost 0, with 18 bases in between. The germline CDR1 and CDR2 sequences are MNHEY and SMNVEV (reference sequence). This CDR3 reads CASSRDWRFSTDTQYF. CDR3 nucleotides: TGTGCCAGCTCCCGAGACTGGCGGTTTAGCACAGATACGCAGTATTTT.

The V call is TRBV5-1, the J call TRBJ2-5; 7 bases align to TRBD2. The germline CDR1 and CDR2 sequences are SGHRS and YFSETQ. CDR3 length equals 17 residues. J lost 5 bases, V lost 0 bases, and 13 bases had no gene match. The chain's CDR3 is CASSLAYGMTAGETQYF. In DNA, the CDR3 is TGCGCCAGCAGCTTGGCGTACGGTATGACAGCGGGGGAGACCCAGTACTTC.

The J gene is TRBJ1-1, the V gene TRBV14; TRBD1 matches at 11 bases. In germline, CDR1 is SGHDN, CDR2 FVKESK. This CDR3 contains 18 residues. The V segment lost 0 bases and the J segment 2 bases; nucleotides outside the gene matches: 8. The CDR3 loop is CASSQDRGQGARNTEAFF. CDR3 in DNA: TGTGCCAGCAGCCAAGATCGAGGACAGGGGGCTCGAAACACTGAAGCTTTCTTT.

The chain recombines TRBV7-9 with TRBJ2-7, with 8 nucleotides matching TRBD2. V lost 8 bases, J lost 5 bases, and 14 bases stayed unmatched. Germline CDR1 reads SEHNR; CDR2 reads FQNEAQ (reference sequence). The CDR3 spans 15 residues. The CDR3 is CASGPRLAGLNEQYF. The CDR3 DNA reads TGTGCCAGCGGGCCTCGGTTAGCGGGGCTCAACGAGCAGTACTTC.

This chain links TRBV20-1 with TRBJ1-1; 7 nucleotides align to TRBD1. The J segment lost 0 bases and the V segment lost 3 bases, leaving 4 bases of the junction unmatched. The CDR3 totals 14 residues. Germline V lookup: CDR1 DFQATT, CDR2 SNEGSKA (reference sequence). CDR3 nucleotide sequence: TGCAGTGCTAGTACAGGGGATGTGAACACTGAAGCTTTCTTT. It encodes CSASTGDVNTEAFF.

The chain has TRBV3-1 (or the pseudogene TRBV3-2) and TRBJ2-1; D is uncertain. The CDR3 extends over 18 amino acids. The V and J ends lost 1 base and 0 bases respectively, with 16 bases between them. In germline, CDR1 is LGHDT, CDR2 YNNKEL (reference sequence). The CDR3 sequence is CASSQGASPTSSYNEQFF. The CDR3 bases are TGTGCCAGCAGCCAAGGGGCCTCCCCAACAAGCTCCTACAATGAGCAGTTCTTC.

The V gene is TRBV11-2, the J gene TRBJ1-1; weak D call: TRBD1 (5 bases). Germline V CDR1 and CDR2: SGHAT, FQNNGV. V was clipped by 5 bases and J by 8 bases, with 15 bases between them. This CDR3 comprises 13 residues. CDR3 DNA: TGTGCCAGCAGCCCCCGTCCCAGGGCCGAAGCTTTCTTT. Translated, it gives CASSPRPRAEAFF.

This chain links TRBV18 with TRBJ2-7; 8 bases are a match to TRBD1. CDR3 size: 15 residues. V trimming: 6 bases; J trimming: 0 bases; junction bases outside the gene matches: 7. CDR1 and CDR2 (germline): KGHSH, LQKENI. In DNA, the CDR3 is TGTGCCAGCTCCGTGTCCGGGACAGGCTCCTACGAGCAGTACTTC. It translates to CASSVSGTGSYEQYF.

J is TRBJ1-2 and V is TRBV6-6; D perhaps matches TRBD1 (6 bases). Germline CDR1 MNHNY, CDR2 SVGAGI (reference sequence). V was clipped by 4 bases and J by 2 bases, with 14 bases between them. The CDR3 sequence is 15 residues long. CDR3 protein: CASSSGTHRNYGYTF. The CDR3 nucleotides read TGTGCCAGCAGTTCCGGGACACACCGAAACTATGGCTACACCTTC.

This clone occurred a few times. V and J are TRBV27 and TRBJ2-7; D is possibly TRBD1 (6 bases). V lost 8 bases, J lost 4 bases, and 15 bases lay in between. Germline lookup yields CDR1 MNHEY and CDR2 SMNVEV (reference sequence). CDR3 length: 13 residues. CDR3: CASGLGRGYEQYF. CDR3 coding DNA: TGTGCCAGCGGCTTGGGCAGGGGATACGAGCAGTACTTC.

The chain is built from TRBV2 and TRBJ1-1; D remains unclear. This CDR3 contains 13 residues. V was pared by 7 bases and J by 10 bases, with 19 bases between. CDR1 and CDR2 from the germline V gene are SNHLY and FYNNEI. This chain's CDR3 is CASTQTRVVGAFF. The CDR3 region has the DNA TGTGCCAGCACTCAAACGAGGGTGGTAGGAGCTTTCTTT.

The V call is TRBV19, the J call TRBJ2-7; perhaps TRBD2 as D (5 bases). The germline V and J ends were trimmed by 6 bases and 0 bases, with 21 bases remaining between them. The CDR3 is 17 amino acids. CDR1 and CDR2 from the germline V gene are LNHDA and SQIVND (reference sequence). CDR3 DNA sequence: TGTGCCAGTAGCCGGCGACAAAGGCAAGGGAGCTCCTACGAGCAGTACTTC. Amino acid sequence: CASSRRQRQGSSYEQYF.

J is TRBJ2-5 and V is TRBV5-8; tentative D call: TRBD1 (6 bases). V lost 0 bases to trimming and J lost 1 base, with 13 bases between them. Germline-derived CDR1 and CDR2 are SGHTS and YDEGEE. CDR3 size: 16 residues. CDR3 in DNA: TGTGCCAGCAGCTTGGATGGGGGCCGCGCCCAAGAGACCCAGTACTTC. Residues: CASSLDGGRAQETQYF.

This clone was detected once. For the CDR3, the DNA is TGTGCCAGCAGCGGCCGGGAGAGAGGCACTGAAGCTTTCTTT. Its protein is CASSGRERGTEAFF. The chain carries TRBV9 and TRBJ1-1; no clear D. Germline V lookup: CDR1 SGDLS, CDR2 YYNGEE. The CDR3 loop spans 14 amino acids. V lost 3 bases and J lost 4, with 13 bases in between.

V is TRBV5-1 and J is TRBJ2-5; D is perhaps TRBD2 (6 bases). This CDR3 region has 14 residues. Between the trimmed V and J ends, which lost 3 bases and 2 bases, there was a span of 11 bases. CDR1 and CDR2 from the germline V gene are SGHRS and YFSETQ. CDR3 in DNA: TGCGCCAGCAGCTGGGGTAGCGGACAAGAGACCCAGTACTTC. As protein: CASSWGSGQETQYF.

The rearrangement joins TRBV11-2 to TRBJ2-7, with 7 bases fitting TRBD1. The CDR3 totals 15 residues. CDR1 and CDR2 from the germline V gene are SGHAT and FQNNGV. J lost 1 base, V lost 0 bases, and 3 bases had no gene match. This CDR3 reads CASSLDNRGSYEQYF. The CDR3 bases are TGTGCCAGCAGCTTAGATAACAGGGGTTCCTACGAGCAGTACTTC.